This T cell receptor beta chain was retrieved from a study of T cell repertoires in cytomegalovirus infection. The wider study: Recently identified HLA-C-restricted and well-studied HLA-B-restricted CMV epitopes were used. Study-wide points: The cumulative frequency of public TCR beta families identified carriers of CMV plus the relevant HLA. What dominated the ex vivo response were HLA-C-restricted CMV-specific TCR beta clonotypes.

V was trimmed by 5 bases and J by 5 bases, leaving 10 bases between them. The CDR3 extends over 12 amino acids. Germline-derived CDR1 and CDR2 are KGHSH and LQKENI. Remarks on this clonotype: Its antigen is as yet unknown.

TCRdb re-analysed the reads in MiXCR, keeping a single row per CDR3 protein. The sample consists of 570,000 or so distinct CDR3 sequences, 40% of them appearing once. This receptor was taken from a human donor in good health (CMV status not recorded). Some clones in this sample may be carry-over from other donors' samples. The specimen was cultured PBMCs, collected from culture after CMV antigen stimulation. V usage is TRBV18 and J usage is TRBJ2-7, with unresolved D. CDR3 nucleotide sequence: TGTGCCAGCTCATCTAAGTTGGACGAGCAGTACTTC. This codes for CASSSKLDEQYF.